This T cell receptor (beta chain) is from a study of cytomegalovirus exposure and HLA in healthy donors (dated by TCRdb to about 2017). General notes on the study: In an earlier analysis of 550 to 750 of the donors, roughly 300 Gb of sequence data and just under 120 million unique TCR beta sequences from 150 million to 200 million T cells were reported. An early release that covered 640 HLA-typed donors contained about 300 gigabases of sequencing data and 85 million to 100 million unique TCR sequences. The genetic ancestry cluster associated with self-reported Caucasian donors included 80% to 90% of the roughly 400 genotyped donors. The study aimed to test whether signatures of past pathogen exposure could be identified by cataloging public T cell receptors. The study used immunosequencing to profile the T cell repertoires of under 700 subjects and linked those repertoires to cytomegalovirus serostatus. In addition to the first cohort of 650 to 750 subjects, a separate validation cohort of 120 different subjects was used. The study combined high-throughput TCR immunosequencing, statistical association of individual TCRs with disease status, and machine learning to predict cytomegalovirus infection status. A later analysis re-analyzed previously published TCR beta repertoires from roughly 630 donors and added high-resolution HLA genotyping to study TCR occurrence patterns. The later analysis used no new phenotypic data to find candidate immune exposures, relying instead on TCR beta sequences and their occurrence across donors. An earlier analysis of 587 of the donors used high-throughput TCR beta sequencing to judge whether each TCR beta V gene segment behaved as functional or pseudogenic. Donor age, sex, ethnicity and CMV serostatus were compiled together with the repertoire data. A later genetic analysis took genome-wide SNP genotypes for about 55% of the roughly 700 donors and used that subset as a discovery cohort. All discovery cohort repertoires had been generated on a single sequencing platform. HLA typing included class I and class II loci at four-digit resolution. Typing coverage differed by locus: A, B, C, DRB1 and DQB1 were typed in roughly 629-640 donors, DQA1 in around 500, DPA1 in 600 to 610, and DPB1 in 450 to 480. Roughly five DR-DQ haplotypes were handled as single units for association and clustering, since linkage in the cohort was strong. Among 398 genotyped donors of the cohort, an average of approximately 250,000 unique TCR beta nucleotide sequences were sequenced per donor, roughly 20% of them non-productive.

In total, about 650 healthy bone marrow donors made up the cohort. Cohort members were all nominally healthy when sampled, although unrecorded immune exposures were likely present. The donor tested CMV seropositive, placing the donor among the roughly 300 seropositive members of the cohort. Each donor provided a peripheral blood sample, and peripheral blood mononuclear cells were used for TCR beta sequencing. The Qiagen DNeasy Blood Extraction Kit was used to extract genomic DNA from the blood cell samples. What the authors observed across the whole study: The authors suggested that the approach could potentially be generalized to other disease states and immunological phenotypes. In a later genetic analysis, a missense DCLRE1C variant was associated with V-gene and J-gene trimming of TCR beta chains, and the association was replicated in an independent cohort. In an earlier analysis of approximately 590 of the donors, most TCR beta V segments were observed in productive rearrangements about 87% or about 30% of the time, broadly matching IMGT annotations. Most CMV-associated TCR beta chains appeared to be HLA-restricted in a later analysis, and the HLA associations seemed to be driven largely by CMV exposure. In a later genetic analysis, fewer N-insertions in productive TCRs were reported among donors in an Asian-associated ancestry cluster than the roughly 710-donor mean. A further reported finding was that TCR beta sequences accurately predicted the HLA-A and HLA-B alleles for most subjects in the first cohort. The study listed approximately 160 TCR beta chains as associated with cytomegalovirus. Three of the identified cytomegalovirus-associated TCR beta chains were confirmed in vitro to be specific for cytomegalovirus antigens. Several of the top co-occurrence clusters appeared to be linked to parvovirus B19, influenza, CMV and Epstein-Barr virus, according to a later analysis. Sequencing depth was assumed to be roughly uniform across donors in the presence/absence analyses, though that assumption may not hold. Because counts were too low, around 18 rarely observed V segments, including chromosome 9 orphons, were left out of the earlier analysis of 587 of the donors. In a later analysis, HLA-associated TCR beta chains were found to be more clonally expanded and to have lower generation probabilities than equally common non-associated chains. Strong co-occurrence of HLA alleles, especially DR and DQ, made assigning TCR associations to individual alleles difficult. In a later analysis, the rate of TCR association differed among HLA loci, with DRB1 alleles having the most associated TCRs and HLA-C alleles having the fewest. While some public TCRs were present in many individuals, most TCR sequences turned up only very rarely across donors. Immune exposure information for the cohort was limited to CMV serostatus. The classifier was reported to diagnose cytomegalovirus status with high specificity and sensitivity in both the original cohort and the validation cohort. Linkage disequilibrium might explain the correlated functional status among segregating V segments, but an unknown experimental factor could not be ruled out. In this cohort, only TCR beta chains were sequenced, and detectable features were limited by the absence of alpha or paired-chain data. Because HLA typing was missing for some donors at each locus, association tests included only the typed subset. The sequencing pipeline was judged likely to have produced a cluster of highly shared sequence variants as a technical artifact. A later analysis associated some 17,000 TCR beta sequences with specific HLA alleles at a false discovery rate of 0.05.

The library came from the immunoSEQ multiplex PCR assay. The multiplex PCR relied on a mix of 60 forward primers for TCR Vbeta segments and 13 reverse primers for TCR Jbeta segments. A multiplex PCR assay on genomic DNA amplified the CDR3 region of rearranged TCR beta genes. The Illumina HiSeq System was used to sequence the amplified TCR beta libraries as 87-base-pair reads. Per the source publication's procedure: Across the 500 to 850 repertoires, a later analysis counted 78 million or so unique TCR beta chains, around 11 million of which were shared by at least two donors. To remove PCR and sequencing errors, raw reads were error-corrected and collapsed into unique sequences using a nearest-neighbor algorithm that merged closely related sequences. To assign V, D and J gene segments, CDR3 sequences were aligned to IMGT reference sequences. For a sequence to be retained, at least a six-nucleotide match to both a V gene segment and a J gene segment was required. A rearrangement was called productive if the CDR3 had no stop codons and remained in frame with V and J, and every other rearrangement was called non-productive. Following IMGT convention, CDR3 was defined as the stretch from the second conserved V-encoded cysteine to the conserved J-encoded phenylalanine. The earlier analysis of 500 to 750 of the donors excluded any sequence lacking an unambiguous match to a single V gene segment. An earlier analysis of some 610 of the donors called V segments functional above 56.7% productive rearrangements and segregating when the between-donor standard deviation exceeded 5%. A statistical classification framework was developed to diagnose cytomegalovirus status using the catalog of TCR beta chain sequences. V and J gene assignment, in a later analysis, came from comparing TCR nucleotide sequences with IMGT/GENE-DB human TR gene sequences. Using the TCRdist pipeline, a later analysis assigned CDR3 sequences along with most-parsimonious VDJ recombination scenarios. In a later analysis, each TCR beta chain was defined by its CDR3 amino acid sequence together with its V-gene family, and reads lacking a unique V-gene family were excluded. In a later analysis, approximately 590 highly shared, low-generation-probability nucleotide sequences were removed to address suspected cross-contamination and a sequencing artifact. In a later analysis, a clonal expansion index for each public chain was calculated from normalized within-repertoire ranks of inferred template counts. A later analysis computed generation probabilities with a VDJ recombination model fitted to out-of-frame rearrangements, and checked the results against IGoR. In a later analysis, hypergeometric tests were used to score TCR-TCR, TCR-HLA and TCR-CMV co-occurrence, with a repertoire-size bias correction applied to TCR pairs. In a later analysis, false discovery rates were estimated by permuting HLA or CMV assignments 20 times. In a later analysis, co-occurring TCRs were grouped using DBSCAN, with TCRdist sequence similarity added in when clustering inside HLA-allele-positive subsets. Repertoires with fewer than 30,000 or more than 120,000 public chains, plus five repertoires with anomalous nucleotide sharing, were excluded from co-occurrence clustering. TCRdb stores this immuneACCESS table with in-frame sequences only. Part of the clones is absent; in the studies checked, under half of the shortfall reflects unresolved V genes, and no reason is known for the rest. For V, J and clone size, that table is used; D and trimming come from the DNA. Counted in this sample were about 190,000 clones; roughly 75% of them appeared once. The ten largest account for more than 4% of the sample.

A word on this clone: Its recognized antigen is unknown. No much larger clone is present one base from it, and per-base qualities are unavailable.

The sequence came from a man aged 25-45 years in good health and CMV-seropositive. Sequenced sample: PBMCs.

The CDR3 reads as follows: CASSQNRGSGEKLFF. In nucleotides, the sequence is TGCGCCAGCAGCCAAAACAGGGGGTCCGGTGAAAAACTGTTTTTT. The sequence joins TRBV5-1 to TRBJ1-4; TRBD1 matches 8 bases in the middle. Trimming leaves V shorter by 4 bases and J shorter by 7 bases, with the junction holding 9 bases beyond the gene matches. Spanning cysteine to phenylalanine, the CDR3 consists of 15 amino acids. The sequence is cut down to CDR3 DNA, 45 bases in frame from base 1. Taken from the germline V gene, the CDR1 and CDR2 loops are SGHRS and YFSETQ.